The clone carrying this TCR beta chain was detected only once. No antigen is known for it. These data come from a study of tumor-infiltrating lymphocytes in localized non-small cell lung cancer. Study results and caveats: Each assay used a separate piece of the same tissue. Only some patients had TCR sequencing, depending on available tissue. Tumors had more T cell infiltration than uninvolved lung, per TCRbeta sequencing and CD3 counts.

With 2 bases clipped from V and 2 bases from J, the junction kept 1 base outside the gene matches. Germline-derived CDR1 and CDR2 are LGHNA and YNFKEQ. The length of the CDR3 is 15 residues. Profiling relied on immunoSEQ multiplex PCR, and the TCRdb table lists in-frame clones only, not all of them. The sample has some 30,000 clones; roughly 88% are singletons. The sample taken for sequencing was lung tumor tissue. The chain joins TRBV4-2 to TRBJ2-7; 12 positions agree with TRBD2. This clonotype was sampled from a human donor with non-small cell lung cancer. CDR3 loop: CASSQPSGGAYEQYF. CDR3 bases: TGTGCCAGCAGCCAACCTAGCGGGGGGGCCTACGAGCAGTACTTC.